This T cell receptor (beta chain) was documented in a study of T cells after yellow fever vaccination (dated by TCRdb to between 2019 and 2020). Broadly, across the study: The SMART-Seq v4 Ultra Low Input RNA kit was used to prepare libraries from fractions with low cell numbers. To track T-cell clones before and after primary and booster YFV17D yellow fever vaccination, bulk TCR alpha and beta repertoires were sequenced longitudinally. Two healthy male donors, one aged 18 to 30 and one aged 30 to 40 years, made up the cohort. Blood samples were taken at several timepoints before and after primary and secondary immunization, and bulk PBMC replicates and cell subsets were isolated.

Taken with the paper, the label for treatment or condition translates to: live attenuated yellow fever vaccine strain. Two biological replicates of bulk PBMCs were collected at each blood-draw timepoint. PBMCs were isolated from peripheral blood using a standard Ficoll-Paque protocol. TriZol was used to extract RNA from bulk PBMCs, from CD4 and CD8 fractions, and from dextramer-positive and dextramer-negative fractions. The sequencer was an Illumina NovaSeq 6000. TCR cDNA was synthesized by 5'RACE template switching, through which a universal primer site and unique molecular identifiers were introduced. Priming for cDNA synthesis came from both the TCR alpha and TCR beta constant segments. Two PCR steps were used to amplify libraries, with sample barcodes and sequencing adapters being added in the second step. Sequencing of libraries was performed on Illumina HiSeq 2500 (2x100 bp) or NovaSeq (2x150 bp). Under the source paper's analysis protocol: MIGEC handled demultiplexing of reads and collapsing into UMI consensus sequences, while MiXCR performed V(D)J alignment. Using edgeR on replicate PBMC samples, clonotypes were called vaccine-responding if FDR was below 0.01 and the log2 fold change was above 5 up to day 15. CD4 or CD8 identity was assigned to each bulk clonotype according to whether the clonotype was present at higher abundance in the sequenced CD4 repertoire or the sequenced CD8 repertoire. The public reads were quality trimmed at Q25 with fastp and then assembled into clones with MiXCR by TCRdb, keeping productive beta chains. Rows are combined by CDR3 protein, so each entry shows the most common genes and DNA. The V and J calls shown here were made by TCRdb, not taken from the authors' results. The table for this sample lists hundreds of thousands of distinct CDR3 sequences; over 15% of them were counted only once. About 18% of the sample is held by the ten biggest clonotypes.

Turning to this clonotype: Its specific antigen is unknown. Base quality data are lacking; no much larger clone is found one base away.

Broader findings and caveats from the paper: The secondary T-cell response was found to be weaker but faster than the primary response, with a peak reached on day 5 rather than on day 15. Computational filtering was needed because FACS-sorted repertoires could contain abundant contaminating clonotypes from the bulk population. Most clones expanded after primary vaccination (almost 97% of CD4 and roughly 90% of CD8) were re-detected after the booster, suggesting that broad memory maintenance occurred. A small fraction of clonotypes appeared in both the CD4 and CD8 compartments, likely as a result of convergent recombination. Because only a couple of donors were included in the study, the extent to which the findings can be generalized is limited.

The source was PBMCs, collected before the yellow fever booster vaccination. This clonotype was sampled from a man younger than 35 who received the YFV17D yellow fever vaccine.

The DNA sequence is as follows: TGTGCCAGCAGTAAACGGACAGGGCCTATGAACACTGAAGCTTTCTTT. Its protein product is CASSKRTGPMNTEAFF. The chain joins TRBV6-2 or TRBV6-3 to TRBJ1-1; 8 nucleotides in the junction match TRBD1. Looking up the germline V gene yields CDR1 MNHEY and CDR2 SVGEGT. V is pruned by 5 bases and J by 0 bases, leaving 8 bases of the junction without a gene match. Taken from cysteine to phenylalanine, the CDR3 has 16 residues. Only CDR3 DNA remains: 48 bases, in frame from the first base.